This T cell receptor beta chain appears in the sequencing data of a study of control samples from healthy donors and cancer patients. Produced via immunoSEQ multiplex PCR; TCRdb's table is partial and in-frame only. The top ten hold 1.5% to 2% of the sample, which has about 140,000 clones, 88% seen once. CDR3 length: 12 amino acids. Germline values: CDR1 SQVTM, CDR2 ANQGSEA. V lost 3 bases and J lost 1, with 6 bases in between. The chain links TRBV29-1 to TRBJ1-1, with D unclear. The source is a man between 18 and 29 years old in good health. Sequencing was carried out using blood. The CDR3 spells CSVEVENTEAFF. CDR3 DNA: TGCAGCGTTGAGGTGGAGAACACTGAAGCTTTCTTT.